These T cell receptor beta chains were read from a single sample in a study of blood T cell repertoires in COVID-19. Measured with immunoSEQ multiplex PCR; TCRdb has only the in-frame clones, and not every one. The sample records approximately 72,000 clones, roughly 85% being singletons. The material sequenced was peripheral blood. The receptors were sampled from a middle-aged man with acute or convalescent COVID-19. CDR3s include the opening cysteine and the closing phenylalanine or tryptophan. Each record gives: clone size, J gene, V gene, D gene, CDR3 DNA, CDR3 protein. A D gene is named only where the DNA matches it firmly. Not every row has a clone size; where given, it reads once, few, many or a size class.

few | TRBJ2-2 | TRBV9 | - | TGTGCCAGCAGCGGAAGACTGACCGGGGAGCTGTTTTTT | CASSGRLTGELFF
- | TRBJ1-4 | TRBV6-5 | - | TGTGCCAGCAGGCCCGGGGGTGAAAAACTGTTTTTT | CASRPGGEKLFF
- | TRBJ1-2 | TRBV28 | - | - | CASSSSGGSLKGYGYTF
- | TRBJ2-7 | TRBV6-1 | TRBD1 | TGTGCCAGCAGTGAAACCGGACAGGGCTATCCCTACGAGCAGTACTTC | CASSETGQGYPYEQYF
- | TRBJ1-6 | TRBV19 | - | TGTGCCAGTAGTGACGCCTGGAACAGGGCAAATTCACCCCTCCACTTT | CASSDAWNRANSPLHF
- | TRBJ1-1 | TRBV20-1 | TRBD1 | TGCAGTGCTAGGGGGGACAGTGAAGCTTTCTTT | CSARGDSEAFF
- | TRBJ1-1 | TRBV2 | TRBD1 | TGTGCCAGCAGGGAGCTCGGGACAGGGGAAGCTTTCTTT | CASRELGTGEAFF
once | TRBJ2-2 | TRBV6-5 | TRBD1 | TGTGCCAGCAGTTGGGGACAGGGCACCGGGGAGCTGTTTTTT | CASSWGQGTGELFF
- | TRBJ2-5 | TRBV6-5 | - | TGTGCCAGCAGTTCACAGGGTAGGCCCCAAGGAGAGACCCAGTACTTC | CASSSQGRPQGETQYF
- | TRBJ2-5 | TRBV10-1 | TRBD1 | TGCGCCAGCAGTGAGTCGGGGGACAGTCAAGAGACCCAGTACTTC | CASSESGDSQETQYF
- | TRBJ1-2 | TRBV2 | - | TGTGCCACCCTTTTAGCAGCTCTCAGCGACTATGGCTACACCTTC | CATLLAALSDYGYTF
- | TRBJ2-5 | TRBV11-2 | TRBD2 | TGTGCCAGCAGTCTAGCGGGGGGGCCGGGAGAGACCCAGTACTTC | CASSLAGGPGETQYF
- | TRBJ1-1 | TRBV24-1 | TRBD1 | TGTGCCACCAGAACGGGACAGGGGAACACTGAAGCTTTCTTT | CATRTGQGNTEAFF
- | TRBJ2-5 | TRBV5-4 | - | TGTGCCAGCAGCCGCGCTACTAGAAACCAAGAGACCCAGTACTTC | CASSRATRNQETQYF
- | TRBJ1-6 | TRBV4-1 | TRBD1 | TGCGCCAGCAGTCTTACCCGGGACAGAAATTCACCCCTCCACTTT | CASSLTRDRNSPLHF
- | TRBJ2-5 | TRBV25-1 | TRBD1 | TGTGCCAGCAGTGGGAACACAGGGGGCGCGGCGGAGACCCAGTACTTC | CASSGNTGGAAETQYF
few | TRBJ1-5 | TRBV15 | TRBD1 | TGTGCCACCAGCAGAGAGCCCCTAGGGGGCGTCCAGCATTTT | CATSREPLGGVQHF
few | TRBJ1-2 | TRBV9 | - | TGTGCCAGCAGCGCCCGGACAGTACCTTATGGCTACACCTTC | CASSARTVPYGYTF
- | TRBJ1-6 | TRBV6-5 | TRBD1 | TGTGCCAGCAGTTACTCGGGACAGGGCAATTCACCCCTCCACTTT | CASSYSGQGNSPLHF
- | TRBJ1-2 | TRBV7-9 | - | TGTGCCAGCAGCCCCTACCCCCAGGGGAACTATGGCTACACCTTC | CASSPYPQGNYGYTF
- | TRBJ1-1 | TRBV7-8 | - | TGTGCCAGCAGCTTAGCGGGGACATTCACTGAAGCTTTCTTT | CASSLAGTFTEAFF
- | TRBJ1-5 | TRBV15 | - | TGTGCCACAAGTCTTATAGGCAATCAGCCCCAGCATTTT | CATSLIGNQPQHF
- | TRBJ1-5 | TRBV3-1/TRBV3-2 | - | TGTGCCAGCAGCCAAGATCCGGGGTTGGGTCAGCCCCAGCATTTT | CASSQDPGLGQPQHF
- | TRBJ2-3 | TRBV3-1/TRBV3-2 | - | TGTGCCAGCAGCCAACCCCAGGGATCTGATACGCAGTATTTT | CASSQPQGSDTQYF
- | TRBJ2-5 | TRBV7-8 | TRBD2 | TGTGCCAGCACCCAGAGGGCTAGCGGGGGGACCCGCGGCGGAGAGACCCAGTACTTC | CASTQRASGGTRGGETQYF
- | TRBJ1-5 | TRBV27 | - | TGTGCCAGCAGTTCCAGGGGAGGGAGCAATCAGCCCCAGCATTTT | CASSSRGGSNQPQHF
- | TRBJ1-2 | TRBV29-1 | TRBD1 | TGCAGCGTTGCAAGGGGGACAGGGGGCAATGGCTACACCTTC | CSVARGTGGNGYTF
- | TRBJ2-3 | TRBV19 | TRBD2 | TGTGCCAGTAGCCCATTCAGCGGGGGAGTCCTGAATACGCAGTATTTT | CASSPFSGGVLNTQYF
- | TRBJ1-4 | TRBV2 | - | TGTGCCAGCAAACAGGGAGCAACTAATGAAAAACTGTTTTTT | CASKQGATNEKLFF
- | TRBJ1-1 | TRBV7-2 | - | TGTGCCAGCAGCTTAGGGGGGGGATTGAGCACTGAAGCTTTCTTT | CASSLGGGLSTEAFF
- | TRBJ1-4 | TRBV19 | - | TGTGCCAGTAGTCCCGCTACCGGGACACCACATGAAAAACTGTTTTTT | CASSPATGTPHEKLFF
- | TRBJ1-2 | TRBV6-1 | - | TGTGCCAGCAGTGAGTCCTCGGAGGGAGGCGGCTACACCTTC | CASSESSEGGGYTF
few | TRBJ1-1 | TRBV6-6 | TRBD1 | TGTGCCAGCAGTTACCGGACAGGCACTGAAGCTTTCTTT | CASSYRTGTEAFF
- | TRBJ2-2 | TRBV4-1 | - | TGCGCCAGCAGCCAAGTATGGGGCGCGAACACCGGGGAGCTGTTTTTT | CASSQVWGANTGELFF
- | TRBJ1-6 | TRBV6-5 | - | TGTGCCAGCAGCGGTCAGGGGAGTCGGGATTCACCCCTCCACTTT | CASSGQGSRDSPLHF
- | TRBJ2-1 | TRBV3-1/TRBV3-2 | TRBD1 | TGTGCCAAATCTGACAGGGTCGTCGGGAAGGGATACAATGAGCAGTTCTTC | CAKSDRVVGKGYNEQFF
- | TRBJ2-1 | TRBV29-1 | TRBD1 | TGCAGCGTTAAAGGGGGCTATGAGCAGTTCTTC | CSVKGGYEQFF
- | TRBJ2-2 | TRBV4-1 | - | TGCGCCAGCAGCCAAGGGTCGAGGTTGTCCGGGGAGCTGTTTTTT | CASSQGSRLSGELFF
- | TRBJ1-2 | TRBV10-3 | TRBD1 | TGTGCCATCAGTTCTACAGGGGACTACACCTTC | CAISSTGDYTF
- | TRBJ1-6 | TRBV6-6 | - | TGTGCCAGCAGATTACAGGGCCAGGGGACTTCACCCCTCCACTTT | CASRLQGQGTSPLHF
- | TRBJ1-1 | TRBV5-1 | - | TGCGCCAGCAGCTTGACCGGTAACACTGAAGCTTTCTTT | CASSLTGNTEAFF
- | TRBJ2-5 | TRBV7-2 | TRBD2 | TGTGCCAGCAGCTCACTAGCGAGACAAGAGACCCAGTACTTC | CASSSLARQETQYF
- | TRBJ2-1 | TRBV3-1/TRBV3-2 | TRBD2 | TGTGCCAGCAGCCAAGATCTAAGCGGGGGGGCGGGCAATGAGCAGTTCTTC | CASSQDLSGGAGNEQFF
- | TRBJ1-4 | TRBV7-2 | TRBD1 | TGTGCCAGCAGCTTACAGGGGGAGGAAAAACTGTTTTTT | CASSLQGEEKLFF
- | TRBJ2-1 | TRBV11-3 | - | TGTGCCAGCAGCTTAGCGGGGGGCCAGTACAATGAGCAGTTCTTC | CASSLAGGQYNEQFF
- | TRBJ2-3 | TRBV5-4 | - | TGTGCCAGCAGCTCGAACAGACAAAGCACAGATACGCAGTATTTT | CASSSNRQSTDTQYF
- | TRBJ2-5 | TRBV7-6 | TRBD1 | TGTGCCAGCAGCTTCCGGGGACAGGCGGAGACCCAGTACTTC | CASSFRGQAETQYF
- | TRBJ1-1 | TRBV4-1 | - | TGCGCCAGCAGCCAAGTGGAGGGATCGGAAGCGGAAGCTTTCTTT | CASSQVEGSEAEAFF
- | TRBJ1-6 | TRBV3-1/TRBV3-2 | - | TGTGCCAGCAGCCGGGGACTGTCAAATTCACCCCTCCACTTT | CASSRGLSNSPLHF
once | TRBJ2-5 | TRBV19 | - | TGTGCCAGTAGTACGGACTCCTCGAGGAGAGAGACCCAGTACTTC | CASSTDSSRRETQYF
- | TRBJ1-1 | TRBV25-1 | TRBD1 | TGTGCCAGCACCCCCTTCCCTCACGGGACAGGGTTTGAAGCTTTCTTT | CASTPFPHGTGFEAFF
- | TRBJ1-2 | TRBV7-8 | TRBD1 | TGTGCCAGGCCTCCGGGACAGGGGCCTCTTATAAGGGGCTACACCTTC | CARPPGQGPLIRGYTF
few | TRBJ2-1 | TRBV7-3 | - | TGTGCCAGCAGCTGGGACAAGTTGGACGAGCAGTTCTTC | CASSWDKLDEQFF
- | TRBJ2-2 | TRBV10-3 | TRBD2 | TGTGCCATCAGTCGGACTAGCGGGGGACAGAACACCGGGGAGCTGTTTTTT | CAISRTSGGQNTGELFF
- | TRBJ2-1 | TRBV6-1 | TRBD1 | TGTGCCAGCAGTGAAAGCCAGGGGGCGCACAATGAGCAGTTCTTC | CASSESQGAHNEQFF
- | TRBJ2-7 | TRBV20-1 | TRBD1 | TGCAGTGCTAGTGGGACAGGGGGCGTCCACGAGCAGTACTTC | CSASGTGGVHEQYF
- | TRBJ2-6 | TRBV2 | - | TGTGCCAGCAGCGGACTGACCTCTGGGGCCAACGTCCTGACTTTC | CASSGLTSGANVLTF
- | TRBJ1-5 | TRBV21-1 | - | TGTGCCAGCAGCACCAGTAGCAATCAGCCCCAGCATTTT | CASSTSSNQPQHF
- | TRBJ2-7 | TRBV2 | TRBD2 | TGTGCCAGCAGTGAAAATAGCGGGAGTTTCTACGAGCAGTACTTC | CASSENSGSFYEQYF
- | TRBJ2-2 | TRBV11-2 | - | TGTGCCAGCAGCTTCAGAGGAACCGGGGAGCTGTTTTTT | CASSFRGTGELFF